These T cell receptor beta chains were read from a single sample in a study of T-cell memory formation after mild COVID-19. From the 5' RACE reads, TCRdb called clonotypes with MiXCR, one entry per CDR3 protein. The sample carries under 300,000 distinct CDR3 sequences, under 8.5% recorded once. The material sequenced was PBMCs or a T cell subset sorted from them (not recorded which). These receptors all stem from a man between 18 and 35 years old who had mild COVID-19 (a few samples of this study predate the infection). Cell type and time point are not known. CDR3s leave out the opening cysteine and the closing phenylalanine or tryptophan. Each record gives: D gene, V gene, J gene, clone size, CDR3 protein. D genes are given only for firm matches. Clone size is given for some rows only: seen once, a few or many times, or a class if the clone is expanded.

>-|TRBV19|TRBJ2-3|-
ASSVQGRSTDTQY
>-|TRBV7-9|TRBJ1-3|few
ASSLLSDTIY
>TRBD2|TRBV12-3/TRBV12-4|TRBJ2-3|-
ASSYGTSGGDTQY
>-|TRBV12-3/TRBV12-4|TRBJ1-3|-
ASSLWGGARGNTIY
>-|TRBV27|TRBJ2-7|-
ASSSTGNSYEQY
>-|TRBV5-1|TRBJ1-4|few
ASRGDSEKLF
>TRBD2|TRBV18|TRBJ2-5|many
ASSPPSRAGETQY
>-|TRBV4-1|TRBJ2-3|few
ASSQDRKSVSIGTQY
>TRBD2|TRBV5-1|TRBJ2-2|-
ASSLVRGGVGELF
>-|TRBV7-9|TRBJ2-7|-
ASSPDGLSYEQY
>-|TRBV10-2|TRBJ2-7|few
ASRGTDSYEQY
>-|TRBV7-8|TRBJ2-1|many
ASSLRGGLANEQF
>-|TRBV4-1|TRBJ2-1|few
ASSHLSRPEGEQF
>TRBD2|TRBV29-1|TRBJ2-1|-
SATGLAGASWGYNEQF
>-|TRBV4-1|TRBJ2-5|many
ASSQGVATGKTQY
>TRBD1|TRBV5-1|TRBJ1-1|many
ASSNRDRTKNTEAF
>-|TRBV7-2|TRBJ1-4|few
ASSLEGRERNNEKLF
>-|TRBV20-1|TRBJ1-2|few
SASREVYGYT
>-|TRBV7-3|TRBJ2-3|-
ASSLEPADTQY
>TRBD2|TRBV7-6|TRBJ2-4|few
ASSPTSGGGNIQY
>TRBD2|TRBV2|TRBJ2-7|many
ASGTSDYEQY
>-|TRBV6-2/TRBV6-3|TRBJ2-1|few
ASSYFNHEQF
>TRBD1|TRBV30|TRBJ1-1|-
AWSPGQLRDTEAF
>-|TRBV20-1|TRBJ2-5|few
SAAGGQY
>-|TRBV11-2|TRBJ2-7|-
ASSRETMAIEQY
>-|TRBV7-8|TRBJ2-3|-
ASSLRMSSSTDTQY
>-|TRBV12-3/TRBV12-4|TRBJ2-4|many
ASRNNLNIQY
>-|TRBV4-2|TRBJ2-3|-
ASSQDRGGGTDTQY
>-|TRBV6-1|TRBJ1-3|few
ASSEARLWDTIY
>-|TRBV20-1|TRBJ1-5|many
SSQSGGRGNQPQH
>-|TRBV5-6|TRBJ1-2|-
ASSLWSSGYT
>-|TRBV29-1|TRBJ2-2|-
STRDFYTGELF
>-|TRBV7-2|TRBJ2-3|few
ASSLVVPDTQY
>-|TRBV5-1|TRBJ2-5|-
ASSLEWGGEETQY
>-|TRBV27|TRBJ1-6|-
ASKGGNYNSPLH
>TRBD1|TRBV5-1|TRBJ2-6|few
ASSRTTGPTHSGANVLT
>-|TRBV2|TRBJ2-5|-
ASSEGWAGKTQY
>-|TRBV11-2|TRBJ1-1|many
ASKVRAAMGTEAF
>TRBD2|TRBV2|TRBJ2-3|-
ASDVGGWGRTQY
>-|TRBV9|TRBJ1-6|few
ASSSGDSYNSPLH
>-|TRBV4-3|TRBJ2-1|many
ASSQDGGTSYYPNEQF
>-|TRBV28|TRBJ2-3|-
ASSLGGLGTDTQY
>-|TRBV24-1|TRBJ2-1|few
ATSDGAGYQAQF
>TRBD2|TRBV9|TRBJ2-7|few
ASSVDVSGGSVNYEQY
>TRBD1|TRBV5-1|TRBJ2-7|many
ASSQPTGGSYEQY
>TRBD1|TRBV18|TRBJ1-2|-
ASSPVDRGVSYGYT
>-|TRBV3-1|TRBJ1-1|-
ASSRVGNTEAF
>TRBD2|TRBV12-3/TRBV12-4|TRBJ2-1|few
ASNHASGGGNEQF
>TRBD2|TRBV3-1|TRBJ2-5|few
ASSSWTSGEETQY
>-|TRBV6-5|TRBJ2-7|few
ASSKGVTSPYEQY
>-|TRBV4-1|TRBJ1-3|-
ASSQDGGAGNTIY
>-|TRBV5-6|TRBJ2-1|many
ASSQLSSYNEQF